Shown below are 5 T cell receptor beta chains from a single sample sequenced in a study of blood T cell repertoires in COVID-19. The table came from immunoSEQ multiplex PCR; TCRdb's copy has only in-frame clones and leaves some out. The table lists 55,000 to 75,000 clones, around three quarters of them singletons. The material sequenced was peripheral blood. The receptors stem from a human donor in a cohort sampled during active COVID-19.

In its sample, this clone was seen a few times. The genes are TRBV6-5 and TRBJ1-2; D is perhaps TRBD1 (6 bases). V lost 2 bases to trimming and J lost 5 bases, with 9 bases between them. The CDR3 runs 13 residues. Germline lookup yields CDR1 MNHEY and CDR2 SVGAGI. The chain's CDR3 is CASSYRRGYGYTF. CDR3 sequence (DNA): TGTGCCAGCAGTTACCGCAGGGGATATGGCTACACCTTC.

The J gene is TRBJ2-7, the V gene TRBV5-1, with D tentatively TRBD2 (6 bases). Germline loops: CDR1 SGHRS, CDR2 YFSETQ. V gave up 2 bases and J gave up 5 bases, with 14 bases separating them. The CDR3 spans 14 residues. The CDR3 DNA reads as TGCGCCAGCAGCTTATCAGGGACTTTGAACGAGCAGTACTTC. The encoded protein is CASSLSGTLNEQYF.

J is TRBJ2-3 and V is TRBV29-1; D is undetermined. The germline V and J ends were trimmed by 7 bases and 2 bases, with 25 bases remaining between them. The CDR3 has 17 amino acids. Per germline, CDR1 SQVTM and CDR2 ANQGSEA. CDR3 sequence reads: CSASPPIAQTSTDTQYF. CDR3 sequence (DNA): TGCAGCGCCTCCCCACCCATAGCTCAGACCTCCACAGATACGCAGTATTTT.

The chain couples TRBV12-2 to TRBJ1-3; the table names TRBD1, a call not compared with the DNA. TRBV12-2 is described as a pseudogene. The CDR3 consists of 16 residues. In DNA, the CDR3 is TGTGCAAGTCGCTTAGTGGGGGCCAGGGCAAGAAACACCATATATTTT. This translates into CASRLVGARARNTIYF.

This clone was picked up one time. This chain joins TRBV18 and TRBJ1-6; the match to TRBD1 covers 7 bases. Germline V gene sequence: CDR1 KGHSH, CDR2 LQKENI. This CDR3 is 15 amino acids long. The V segment lost 2 bases and the J segment 5 bases; nucleotides outside the gene matches: 3. CDR3 in amino acids: CASSPGQVDNSPLHF. The CDR3 bases are TGTGCCAGCTCACCAGGACAGGTCGATAATTCACCCCTCCACTTT.